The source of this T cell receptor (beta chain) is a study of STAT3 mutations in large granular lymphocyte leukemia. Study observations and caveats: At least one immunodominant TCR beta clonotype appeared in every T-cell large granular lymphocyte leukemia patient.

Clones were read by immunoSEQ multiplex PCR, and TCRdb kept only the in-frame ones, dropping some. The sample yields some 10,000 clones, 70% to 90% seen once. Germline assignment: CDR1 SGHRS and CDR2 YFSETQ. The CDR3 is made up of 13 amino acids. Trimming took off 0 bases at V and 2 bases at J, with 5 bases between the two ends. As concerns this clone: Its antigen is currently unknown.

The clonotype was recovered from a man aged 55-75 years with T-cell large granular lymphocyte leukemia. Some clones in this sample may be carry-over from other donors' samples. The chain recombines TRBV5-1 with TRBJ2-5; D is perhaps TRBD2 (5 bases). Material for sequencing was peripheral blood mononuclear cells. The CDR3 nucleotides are TGCGCCAGCAGCTTGGGGACTCAAGAGACCCAGTACTTC. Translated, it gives CASSLGTQETQYF. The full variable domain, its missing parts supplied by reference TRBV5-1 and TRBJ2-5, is KAGVTQTPRYLIKTRGQQVTLSCSPISGHRSVSWYQQTPGQGLQFLFEYFSETQRNKGNFPGRFSGRQFSNSRSEMNVSTLELGDSALYLCASSLGTQETQYFGPGTRLLVL.